One T cell receptor (beta chain) is described in this entry. This entry is derived from a study of shared clonotypes between healthy human individuals. Healthy HIV-negative adults with no recent acute infections or vaccinations were recruited as donors. Trimming shortened V by 10 bases and J by 2 bases, and 15 bases separated the two germline ends. The CDR3 runs 13 residues. The germline V gene has CDR1 MNHEY and CDR2 SVGAGI. Some clones are missing from TCRdb's copy, which holds only in-frame ones; the method was immunoSEQ multiplex PCR. The sample records 2 million to 2.5 million clones, approximately 94% being singletons.

The chain links TRBV6-5 to TRBJ2-7; D could derive from TRBD1 or TRBD2 (5 bases each). The TCR was taken from a man in his late teens or twenties in good health. Sequencing was done on a sample of naive CD4+ T cells sorted from blood. The subset denotes: CD45RA+ positively selected. The DNA of the CDR3 is TGTGCCACTCTATTAAGGGGAGCCTACGAGCAGTACTTC. As protein: CATLLRGAYEQYF.